The 19 T cell receptor beta chains in this list originate from one sample, sequenced in a study of cytomegalovirus exposure and HLA in healthy donors. The PCR ran on 60 Vbeta and 13 Jbeta primers. This table comes from immunoSEQ multiplex PCR, and its TCRdb copy is limited to in-frame clones, with some not included. The table lists approximately 210,000 clones, roughly 83% of them singletons. The sequenced material came from PBMCs. These TCRs come from a male donor in good health and CMV-seropositive.

The V gene is TRBV27, the J gene TRBJ2-7, with 10 bases fitting TRBD1. The trim removed 0 bases at V and 5 bases at J, leaving 10 bases unmatched. This CDR3 region has 17 residues. The germline CDR1 and CDR2 sequences are MNHEY and SMNVEV (reference sequence). CDR3 residues: CASSLSMYGTGAHEQYF. The CDR3 coding sequence is TGTGCCAGCAGTTTATCGATGTACGGGACAGGGGCCCACGAGCAGTACTTC.

The gene calls are TRBV7-2 and TRBJ2-1, with 8 bases fitting TRBD1. The CDR3 has 16 amino acids. V trimming: 1 base; J trimming: 8 bases; junction bases outside the gene matches: 10. CDR1 and CDR2 (germline): SGHTA, FQGNSA. The CDR3 DNA sequence: TGTGCCAGCAGCTTAGTAGGGCGACAGGGGACCGATGAGCAGTTCTTC. Protein product: CASSLVGRQGTDEQFF.

This clone is a singleton in its sample. This chain joins TRBV10-3 and TRBJ2-3; the D gene is possibly TRBD1 (5 bases). Per the germline V gene, CDR1 is ENHRY and CDR2 is SYGVKD. The length of the CDR3 is 12 residues. Trimming shortened V by 4 bases and J by 5 bases, and 7 bases separated the two germline ends. The CDR3 loop is CAISGGQDTQYF. CDR3 in DNA: TGTGCCATCAGTGGCGGACAAGATACGCAGTATTTT.

This sequence joins TRBV7-8 and TRBJ2-7; TRBD1 matches 8 bases. With V trimmed by 3 bases and J by 3 bases, 10 bases remained unmatched. Germline values: CDR1 SGHVS, CDR2 FQNEAQ. The CDR3 consists of 16 residues. The CDR3 sequence: CASSFRIGQGSYEQYF. The CDR3 DNA reads as TGTGCCAGCAGCTTCCGGATAGGACAGGGTAGCTACGAGCAGTACTTC.

The rearrangement uses TRBV28 and TRBJ2-1; TRBD2 aligns across 10 bases. CDR1 is MDHEN, CDR2 SYDVKM, per germline. The CDR3 totals 16 residues. Trimming cost V 5 bases and J 6 bases; bases outside gene matches: 10. Here the CDR3 reads CASSLHPGLARNEQFF. The CDR3 nucleotides read TGTGCCAGCAGTCTTCACCCGGGACTAGCGCGCAATGAGCAGTTCTTC.

The V call is TRBV19, the J call TRBJ1-3, with 7 bases fitting TRBD1. Germline V CDR1 and CDR2: LNHDA, SQIVND (reference sequence). The CDR3 totals 20 residues. Germline trimming cut 2 bases from V and 3 bases from J; bases unmatched to any gene: 19. The CDR3 is CASSIPSRGGGTSHGNTIYF. For the CDR3, the DNA is TGTGCCAGTAGTATACCGTCTCGAGGGGGCGGGACCAGTCATGGAAACACCATATATTTT.

The rearrangement links TRBV9 to TRBJ2-1, with TRBD1 matching over 7 bases. From germline, CDR1 is SGDLS and CDR2 YYNGEE. This CDR3 spans 16 amino acids. The J segment lost 0 bases and the V segment lost 5 bases, leaving 8 bases of the junction unmatched. In DNA, the CDR3 is TGTGCCAGCAGTAAACAGGGGTCGAGCTCCTACAATGAGCAGTTCTTC. Its translation is CASSKQGSSSYNEQFF.

The rearrangement links TRBV28 to TRBJ2-7, with 11 bases identical to TRBD2. V lost 6 bases to trimming and J lost 6 bases; unmatched junction nucleotides: 10. The germline V gene encodes CDR1 MDHEN and CDR2 SYDVKM. CDR3 length equals 15 residues. CDR3 sequence (DNA): TGTGCCAGCAGCTTTCCGCCTAGCGGGAGGCCCGAGCAGTACTTC. Residues: CASSFPPSGRPEQYF.

The V gene is TRBV5-4, the J gene TRBJ2-2; maybe TRBD1 (5 bases). In germline, CDR1 is SGHNT, CDR2 YYREEE (reference sequence). Trimming cost V 4 bases and J 1 base, with 5 bases left between them. The CDR3 spans 13 residues. CDR3 sequence (DNA): TGTGCCAGCAGCCAGGGGAACACCGGGGAGCTGTTTTTT. It specifies CASSQGNTGELFF.

V and J are TRBV5-1 and TRBJ1-1; the match to TRBD1 covers 9 bases. The CDR3 runs 15 residues. Germline CDR1 reads SGHRS; CDR2 reads YFSETQ. V trimming: 4 bases; J trimming: 1 base; junction bases outside the gene matches: 5. The CDR3 coding sequence is TGCGCCAGCAGCAGGACAGGGGCCGCGAACACTGAAGCTTTCTTT. It translates to CASSRTGAANTEAFF.

V usage is TRBV9 and J usage is TRBJ1-6; 9 nucleotides align to TRBD1. The ends lost 4 bases at V and 10 bases at J; junction bases unmatched: 9. Germline-derived CDR1 and CDR2 are SGDLS and YYNGEE. This CDR3 is built from 15 residues. CDR3 DNA: TGTGCCAGCAGCCCGAGGGGACAGGGTCACTCACCCCTCCACTTT. Translated, it gives CASSPRGQGHSPLHF.

This chain connects TRBV5-4 to TRBJ2-7; the match to TRBD2 covers 10 bases. Germline V lookup: CDR1 SGHNT, CDR2 YYREEE (reference sequence). CDR3 size: 15 residues. Trimming at V came to 3 bases and at J to 3 bases, leaving 6 bases not matched to a gene. CDR3 in amino acids: CASSSPGTSVYEQYF. For the CDR3, the DNA is TGTGCCAGCAGCTCTCCCGGGACTAGCGTCTACGAGCAGTACTTC.

The genes are TRBV14 and TRBJ1-4; 9 bases fit TRBD1. This CDR3 region has 18 residues. The V gene's germline CDR1 is SGHDN and CDR2 FVKESK. Unmatched junction bases numbered 12, after V lost 1 base and J lost 6 bases. CDR3 bases: TGTGCCAGCAGCCAAGGGGTGGGACAGGGTTTGGTGGATGAAAAACTGTTTTTT. This encodes CASSQGVGQGLVDEKLFF. Complete variable domain (other parts from reference TRBV14 and TRBJ1-4): EAGVTQFPSHSVIEKGQTVTLRCDPISGHDNLYWYRRVMGKEIKFLLHFVKESKQDESGMPNNRFLAERTGGTYSTLKVQPAELEDSGVYFCASSQGVGQGLVDEKLFFGSGTQLSVL.

J is TRBJ1-1 and V is TRBV10-3, with 7 bases lining up with TRBD1. The V and J ends lost 2 bases and 11 bases, in that order; junction bases with no gene match: 5. The CDR3 has 12 amino acids. From germline, CDR1 is ENHRY and CDR2 SYGVKD. The CDR3 is CAISEIGQEAFF. In DNA, the CDR3 is TGTGCCATCAGTGAGATCGGACAGGAGGCTTTCTTT.

The chain uses TRBV7-9 and TRBJ2-5, with 8 positions matching TRBD2. This CDR3 has 16 amino acids. V lost 1 base to trimming and J lost 3 bases; unmatched junction nucleotides: 7. CDR1 is SEHNR and CDR2 is FQNEAQ in the germline V gene (reference sequence). The CDR3 spells CASSLGFGRAEETQYF. CDR3 sequence (DNA): TGTGCCAGCAGCTTAGGATTCGGGAGGGCCGAAGAGACCCAGTACTTC.

Only one count was recorded for this clone. This chain uses TRBV6-1 with TRBJ1-6, with unresolved D. Per germline, CDR1 MNHNS and CDR2 SASEGT. Trimming shortened V by 0 bases and J by 18 bases, and 12 bases separated the two germline ends. The CDR3 consists of 12 residues. The CDR3 loop reads CASSEARENPHF. The CDR3 nucleotides are TGTGCCAGCAGTGAAGCCCGGGAAAACCCCCACTTT.

The V call is TRBV27, the J call TRBJ1-2, with D hard to call. Germline loops: CDR1 MNHEY, CDR2 SMNVEV (reference sequence). With 5 bases removed from V and 4 bases from J, the gap between germline ends came to 8 bases. There are 12 residues in the CDR3. CDR3: CASSPRGYGYTF. CDR3 in DNA: TGTGCCAGCAGTCCCCGGGGCTATGGCTACACCTTC.

The chain links TRBV11-2 to TRBJ1-1; D perhaps matches TRBD1 (6 bases). This CDR3 is 19 amino acids long. CDR1 is SGHAT and CDR2 is FQNNGV in the germline V gene. V lost 0 bases to trimming and J lost 4 bases, with 24 bases between them. CDR3: CASSLDLFTSLDRSTEAFF. As DNA, the CDR3 is TGTGCCAGCAGCTTAGATCTGTTCACCTCACTAGACAGGAGCACTGAAGCTTTCTTT.

In its sample, this clone was seen once. The rearrangement links TRBV10-3 to TRBJ2-7, with D possibly being TRBD2 (6 bases). Germline-derived CDR1 and CDR2 are ENHRY and SYGVKD. Trimming removed 7 bases from V and 5 bases from J, with 24 bases in between. CDR3 length: 16 amino acids. The CDR3 DNA is TGTGCCATCACCCCAGGTGGGACTCTGGGAGTCAACGAGCAGTACTTC. Its translation is CAITPGGTLGVNEQYF.